This T cell receptor (beta chain) was identified during a study of blood T cell repertoires in COVID-19. The overall study: T cells, B-cell-depleted T cells, or PBMCs provided the cDNA or gDNA that served as material.

The germline V gene encodes CDR1 SGHNT and CDR2 YENEEA. V gave up 6 bases and J gave up 5 bases, with 14 bases separating them. The CDR3 runs to 13 residues. Original processing notes: Nucleated cell number was recorded as an estimate derived from reference gene primer amplification. Some clones are missing from TCRdb's copy, which holds only in-frame ones; the method was immunoSEQ multiplex PCR. V, J and clone size are taken as reported in that table, and D and trimming were inferred from the DNA itself. The table records roughly 80,000 clones, about four fifths of them present only once. The rearrangement uses TRBV11-3 and TRBJ2-7; D is possibly TRBD1 (5 bases). The sequence came from a man older than 75 with acute or convalescent COVID-19. The sequenced sample was peripheral blood. In nucleotides, the CDR3 is TGTGCCAGCAGTGGCCAAGGGGTGGACGAGCAGTACTTC. The encoded protein is CASSGQGVDEQYF.